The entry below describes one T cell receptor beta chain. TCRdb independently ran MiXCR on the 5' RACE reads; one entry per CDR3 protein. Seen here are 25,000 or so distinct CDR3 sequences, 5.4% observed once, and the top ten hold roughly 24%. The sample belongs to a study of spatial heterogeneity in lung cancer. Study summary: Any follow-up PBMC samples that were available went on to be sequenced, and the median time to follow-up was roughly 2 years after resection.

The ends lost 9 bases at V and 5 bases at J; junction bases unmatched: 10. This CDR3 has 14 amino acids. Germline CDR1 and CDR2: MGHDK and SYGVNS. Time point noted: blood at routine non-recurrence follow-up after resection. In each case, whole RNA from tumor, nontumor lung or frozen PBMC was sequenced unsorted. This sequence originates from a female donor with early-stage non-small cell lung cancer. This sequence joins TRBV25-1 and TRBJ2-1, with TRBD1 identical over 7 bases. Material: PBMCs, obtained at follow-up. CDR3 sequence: CASRETGRHNEQFF. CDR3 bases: TGTGCCAGTCGAGAGACAGGGAGACACAATGAGCAGTTCTTC.